A single sample is the source of the 10 T cell receptor beta chains below, sequenced in a study of early T cells in non-severe SARS-CoV-2 infection. MiXCR, applied by TCRdb to the 5' RACE reads, yields one record per CDR3 protein. Seen here are 70,000 to 85,000 distinct CDR3 sequences, 9.5% to 13% observed once, and the top ten hold 2.6%. What was sequenced was whole blood. The receptors derive from an adult who was a healthcare worker with PCR-confirmed SARS-CoV-2 infection or an uninfected control (not recorded which).

This clonotype showed up many times. The chain is built from TRBV12-3 or TRBV12-4 and TRBJ2-2; D may correspond to TRBD1 or TRBD2 (6 bases each). V shed 1 base and J shed 4 bases, with 13 bases lying between them. The CDR3 consists of 16 residues. This chain's CDR3 is CASSLVARGGTGELFF. CDR3 nucleotides: TGTGCCAGCAGTTTAGTCGCCAGGGGAGGCACCGGGGAGCTGTTTTTT.

This clonotype occurred many times. The CDR3 DNA follows: TGTGCCAGTAGACAGGGGGTGGCTGGGGCCAACGTCCTGACTTTC. This codes for CASRQGVAGANVLTF. The genes are TRBV5-4 and TRBJ2-6; 9 bases fit TRBD1. Germline V CDR1 and CDR2: SGHNT, YYREEE (reference sequence). The CDR3 spans 15 residues. With 8 bases clipped from V and 2 bases from J, the junction kept 5 bases outside the gene matches.

This clonotype was observed a few times. This chain links TRBV12-3 or TRBV12-4 with TRBJ1-4; D uncertain. This CDR3 is built from 13 residues. Trimming removed 8 bases from V and 5 bases from J, with 12 bases in between. CDR3 DNA: TGTGCCAGCGCGAGGTATCCGAATGAAAAACTGTTTTTT. Translating gives CASARYPNEKLFF.

The chain couples TRBV7-2 to TRBJ2-3; no reliable D call. The CDR3 covers 15 residues. V was cut by 1 base and J by 0 bases, with 8 bases left in between. Per the germline V gene, CDR1 is SGHTA and CDR2 is FQGNSA. The CDR3 DNA sequence: TGTGCCAGCAGCTTAGAAAGAGCTAGCACAGATACGCAGTATTTT. It yields the protein CASSLERASTDTQYF.

This clonotype showed up just a few times. The chain recombines TRBV3-1 with TRBJ2-1; TRBD2 might be the D (5 bases). The V end lost 5 bases, the J end lost 6 bases, and 11 bases lay between the germline ends. Looked up from germline, CDR1 is LGHDT and CDR2 is YNNKEL (reference sequence). The CDR3 is 13 residues long. The CDR3: CASSDLGLNEQFF. CDR3 DNA: TGTGCCAGCAGCGACCTTGGACTCAATGAGCAGTTCTTC.

This sequence joins TRBV18 and TRBJ2-7, with 11 bases matching TRBD2. The CDR3 sequence is 15 residues long. V lost 3 bases and J lost 7; bases outside the gene matches: 8. The germline V gene encodes CDR1 KGHSH and CDR2 LQKENI. The CDR3 DNA reads TGTGCCAGCTCACCCCTAGCGGGGGGTTACGATGAGCAGTACTTC. This sequence encodes CASSPLAGGYDEQYF.

This clonotype was picked up a small number of times. The rearrangement uses TRBV7-2 and TRBJ2-3; the D is unclear. Germline lookup yields CDR1 SGHTA and CDR2 FQGNSA. This CDR3 is 13 amino acids long. With 5 bases removed from V and 10 bases from J, the gap between germline ends came to 16 bases. DNA for the CDR3: TGTGCCAGCAGCCCCGAGCCCCTTTGGGCGCAGTATTTT. As protein: CASSPEPLWAQYF.

This clonotype was picked up many times. The chain recombines TRBV12-3 or TRBV12-4 with TRBJ1-2, with 7 bases aligning to TRBD1. Unmatched junction bases numbered 10, after V lost 5 bases and J lost 1 base. The CDR3 runs to 16 residues. The CDR3 protein is CASSPARTGVNYGYTF. Written as DNA, the CDR3 is TGTGCCAGCAGTCCGGCCAGGACAGGAGTTAACTATGGCTACACCTTC.

This clonotype has a handful of counts. This sequence joins TRBV5-1 and TRBJ2-5; the match to TRBD2 covers 11 bases. CDR3 length: 15 amino acids. CDR1 and CDR2 (germline): SGHRS, YFSETQ. V lost 7 bases and J lost 3; bases outside the gene matches: 8. CDR3 sequence reads: CASRTGTSGEETQYF. The CDR3 DNA is TGCGCCAGCCGTACCGGGACTAGCGGTGAAGAGACCCAGTACTTC.

With regard to this clonotype: At one boundary the junction diverges from the germline segment, which might be a read error. The J gene is TRBJ2-3, the V gene TRBV15, with TRBD2 matching 8 bases. Germline values: CDR1 LNHNV, CDR2 YYDKDF (reference sequence). There are 14 residues in the CDR3. The CDR3 DNA reads as TGTGCCAACAGCAGAGCGGGAGTAGTAGATACGCAGTATTTT. Its protein is CANSRAGVVDTQYF.